A single sample is the source of the 27 T cell receptor beta chains below, sequenced in a study of healthy donors' naive CD4 and CD8 T cells. Each TCR library used around 500 ng of total RNA and a linear amplification protocol. TCRdb analysed the reads with MiXCR anew, one entry per CDR3 protein. The data hold 200,000 or so distinct CDR3 sequences, with around 80% observed a single time. Sequenced input: naive CD4+ and CD8+ T cells sorted from blood, pooled from several donors. These receptors originate from a pool of human donors in good health; the sample pools cells from several healthy donors.

The chain employs TRBV7-8 and TRBJ2-1, with TRBD2 identical over 10 bases. CDR3 length equals 16 residues. J gave up 7 bases and V 4 bases, and 10 bases lay outside the gene matches. Germline-derived CDR1 and CDR2 are SGHVS and FQNEAQ. CDR3 sequence (DNA): TGTGCCAGCAGCTGGGTGCTAGCGGGAGAAAATAATGAGCAGTTCTTC. It encodes CASSWVLAGENNEQFF. The complete variable domain, with remaining parts taken from reference TRBV7-8 and TRBJ2-1, reads GAGVSQSPRYKVAKRGQDVALRCDPISGHVSLFWYQQALGQGPEFLTYFQNEAQLDKSGLPSDRFFAERPEGSVSTLKIQRTQQEDSAVYLCASSWVLAGENNEQFFGPGTRLTVL.

This clonotype turned up a few times. The V and J genes are TRBV30 and TRBJ2-5; D is unresolved. V lost 0 bases, J lost 4 bases, and 3 bases lay in between. CDR1 and CDR2 from the germline V gene are GTSNPN and SVGIG (reference sequence). This CDR3 has 11 amino acids. Here the CDR3 DNA reads TGTGCCTGGAGTGTCGTAGAGACCCAGTACTTC. As protein: CAWSVVETQYF. The full variable domain, rest sourced from reference TRBV30 and TRBJ2-5, is SQTIHQWPATLVQPVGSPLSLECTVEGTSNPNLYWYRQAAGRGLQLLFYSVGIGQISSEVPQNLSASRPQDRQFILSSKKLLLSDSGFYLCAWSVVETQYFGPGTRLLVL.

The chain employs TRBV18 and TRBJ2-7, with D possibly matching TRBD1 (5 bases). The V end was cut by 6 bases, the J end by 2 bases, with 20 bases between. This CDR3 spans 16 amino acids. Germline assignment: CDR1 KGHSH and CDR2 LQKENI. CDR3 in amino acids: CASSPVAGKGPYEQYF. CDR3 DNA sequence: TGTGCCAGCTCCCCCGTCGCAGGGAAGGGTCCCTACGAGCAGTACTTC. Drawing the rest from reference TRBV18 and TRBJ2-7, the complete variable domain is NAGVMQNPRHLVRRRGQEARLRCSPMKGHSHVYWYRQLPEEGLKFMVYLQKENIIDESGMPKERFSAEFPKEGPSILRIQQVVRGDSAAYFCASSPVAGKGPYEQYFGPGTRLTVT.

This chain uses TRBV6-1 with TRBJ1-2; weak D call: TRBD1 (5 bases). The length of the CDR3 is 13 residues. CDR1 MNHNS and CDR2 SASEGT come from the germline V gene. Deletions cut 6 bases from V and 4 bases from J, with 12 bases between. CDR3 loop: CASSPRDLYGYTF. The CDR3 DNA is TGTGCCAGCAGCCCTCGGGACCTCTATGGCTACACCTTC.

The gene calls are TRBV5-5 and TRBJ2-5; perhaps D is TRBD1 or TRBD2 (5 bases each). V was clipped by 6 bases and J by 3 bases, with 12 bases between them. Germline CDR1 SGHKS, CDR2 YYEKEE (reference sequence). CDR3 length equals 13 residues. The CDR3: CASTMGTEETQYF. The CDR3 coding sequence is TGTGCCAGCACCATGGGGACCGAAGAGACCCAGTACTTC.

The chain employs TRBV7-6 and TRBJ2-3; D is possibly TRBD1 (5 bases). CDR1 SGHVS and CDR2 FNYEAQ come from the germline V gene. V was trimmed by 4 bases and J by 4 bases, leaving 9 bases between them. The CDR3 loop spans 13 amino acids. CDR3: CASSSLGPDTQYF. DNA for the CDR3: TGTGCCAGCAGCTCTCTGGGGCCAGATACGCAGTATTTT.

The chain couples TRBV5-5 to TRBJ2-7; D remains ambiguous. In germline, CDR1 is SGHKS, CDR2 YYEKEE (reference sequence). V dropped 3 bases and J dropped 2 bases, with 12 bases sitting between them. The CDR3 consists of 14 residues. CDR3 nucleotide sequence: TGTGCCAGCAGCTCAACCCCGGATCCCTACGAGCAGTACTTC. It is translated as CASSSTPDPYEQYF. Together with reference TRBV5-5 and TRBJ2-7, the CDR3 gives the full variable domain: DAGVTQSPTHLIKTRGQQVTLRCSPISGHKSVSWYQQVLGQGPQFIFQYYEKEERGRGNFPDRFSARQFPNYSSELNVNALLLGDSALYLCASSSTPDPYEQYFGPGTRLTVT.

The rearrangement uses TRBV10-3 and TRBJ1-1, with 11 positions matching TRBD1. Unmatched junction bases numbered 11, after V lost 8 bases and J lost 3 bases. The length of the CDR3 is 16 residues. Germline loops: CDR1 ENHRY, CDR2 SYGVKD. The CDR3 spells CAIGAVDRGRDTEAFF. The CDR3 DNA reads TGTGCCATCGGAGCAGTGGACAGGGGGCGAGACACTGAAGCTTTCTTT.

The chain links TRBV27 to TRBJ2-5, with 9 bases aligning to TRBD2. The CDR3 spans 13 residues. From germline, CDR1 is MNHEY and CDR2 SMNVEV (reference sequence). V dropped 8 bases and J dropped 5; count of bases not matched to a gene: 6. CDR3 DNA sequence: TGTGCCAGCTCCGGACTAGCGCGGGAGACCCAGTACTTC. Its protein is CASSGLARETQYF.

The gene calls are TRBV19 and TRBJ2-7; 7 nucleotides align to TRBD1. This CDR3 has 13 residues. Germline V CDR1 and CDR2: LNHDA, SQIVND (reference sequence). Trimming at V came to 5 bases and at J to 6 bases, leaving 7 bases not matched to a gene. The CDR3 DNA is TGTGCCAGTAGTGCCACCACAGGGGTCGAGCAGTACTTC. It yields the protein CASSATTGVEQYF.

This rearrangement joins TRBV12-3 or TRBV12-4 to TRBJ1-2, with D maybe TRBD1 (5 bases). The V end lost 9 bases, the J end lost 4 bases, and 6 bases lay between the germline ends. The CDR3 covers 10 residues. CDR3 protein: CASGGYGYTF. The CDR3 coding sequence is TGTGCCAGTGGGGGCTATGGCTACACCTTC.

The chain carries TRBV29-1 and TRBJ2-1; the match to TRBD2 covers 12 bases. This CDR3 has 15 residues. CDR1 and CDR2 from the germline V gene are SQVTM and ANQGSEA. Trimming cost V 7 bases and J 8 bases; bases outside gene matches: 12. CDR3 nucleotides: TGCAGCGCGCTCGGAAGACTAGCGGGAGATTATGAGCAGTTCTTC. Protein sequence: CSALGRLAGDYEQFF.

The chain couples TRBV29-1 to TRBJ2-7; 9 bases align to TRBD1. CDR1 SQVTM and CDR2 ANQGSEA come from the germline V gene. The CDR3 is 13 residues long. The trim removed 4 bases at V and 5 bases at J, leaving 6 bases unmatched. The DNA for the CDR3 is TGCAGCGTTGCCGGACAGGGGACCAACGAGCAGTACTTC. It encodes CSVAGQGTNEQYF.

The chain joins TRBV29-1 to TRBJ2-1, with 11 bases lining up with TRBD2. CDR3 length: 14 amino acids. Germline V gene data show CDR1 as SQVTM and CDR2 as ANQGSEA. The ends lost 8 bases at V and 8 bases at J; junction bases unmatched: 11. CDR3 amino acids: CSTYLAGGFDEQFF. CDR3 DNA: TGCAGCACTTATTTAGCGGGAGGGTTTGATGAGCAGTTCTTC.

The rearrangement links TRBV5-1 to TRBJ2-1, with 7 bases fitting TRBD2. CDR1 is SGHRS and CDR2 is YFSETQ in the germline V gene. The J segment lost 0 bases and the V segment lost 5 bases, leaving 14 bases of the junction unmatched. The CDR3 spans 18 residues. Here the CDR3 reads CASSLRGPAGNSYNEQFF. The DNA for the CDR3 is TGCGCCAGCAGTCTTAGGGGACCAGCGGGAAACTCCTACAATGAGCAGTTCTTC.

CDR3 in DNA: TGCAGCGTTGAGTACCGCTACGAGCAGTACTTC. Encoded protein: CSVEYRYEQYF. The chain links TRBV29-1 to TRBJ2-7; the D is unclear. The germline V gene has CDR1 SQVTM and CDR2 ANQGSEA. CDR3 size: 11 residues. Trimming pared 3 bases from V and 3 bases from J, leaving 6 bases between.

The sample holds a few counts of this clonotype. V is TRBV6-5 and J is TRBJ1-3; 8 bases are shared with TRBD1. This CDR3 has 14 amino acids. Trimming took 6 bases from V and 3 from J; bases not matched to a gene: 4. The V gene's germline CDR1 is MNHEY and CDR2 SVGAGI. The CDR3 nucleotides read TGTGCCAGCAGCCAGACAGGGGTTGGAAACACCATATATTTT. Amino acid sequence: CASSQTGVGNTIYF.

This clonotype was counted between two and nine times. The V gene is TRBV6-5, the J gene TRBJ1-5; D gene ambiguous. Trimming removed 4 bases from V and 0 bases from J, with 4 bases in between. CDR3 length: 13 amino acids. Germline V gene sequence: CDR1 MNHEY, CDR2 SVGAGI. This CDR3 reads CASSFYSNQPQHF. The CDR3 bases are TGTGCCAGCAGTTTTTATAGCAATCAGCCCCAGCATTTT.

The V call is TRBV12-3 or TRBV12-4, the J call TRBJ1-6; D may be TRBD1 (6 bases). This CDR3 spans 15 amino acids. V was trimmed by 2 bases and J by 6 bases, leaving 11 bases between them. CDR3 region: CASSLIGTINSPLHF. DNA for the CDR3: TGTGCCAGCAGTTTAATTGGGACAATTAATTCACCCCTCCACTTT.

The CDR3 DNA reads TGCGCCAGCAGCCAAGCCGGGACTAGCGGCCCCTACGAGCAGTACTTC. This sequence encodes CASSQAGTSGPYEQYF. V and J are TRBV4-3 and TRBJ2-7; 11 nucleotides align to TRBD2. There are 16 residues in the CDR3. Per germline, CDR1 LGHNA and CDR2 YSLEER. V lost 1 base to trimming and J lost 2 bases; unmatched junction nucleotides: 4.

The genes are TRBV19 and TRBJ1-5, with D perhaps matching TRBD1 (5 bases). The CDR3 is 15 residues long. Trimming took 9 bases from V and 1 from J, leaving 16 bases between them. CDR1 is LNHDA and CDR2 is SQIVND in the germline V gene (reference sequence). The CDR3 sequence is CASLMGGESNQPQHF. DNA for the CDR3: TGTGCCAGCCTCATGGGAGGGGAAAGCAATCAGCCCCAGCATTTT.

The chain joins TRBV27 to TRBJ2-7, with D unclear. Trimming took off 6 bases at V and 2 bases at J, with 14 bases between the two ends. Germline values: CDR1 MNHEY, CDR2 SMNVEV (reference sequence). The CDR3 sequence is 14 residues long. CDR3 protein: CASSTISVPYEQYF. The CDR3 region has the DNA TGTGCCAGCAGCACTATCTCCGTCCCCTACGAGCAGTACTTC.

The V and J genes are TRBV6-5 and TRBJ1-1, with D possibly matching TRBD1 (6 bases). Trimming pared 6 bases from V and 5 bases from J, leaving 13 bases between. CDR1 MNHEY and CDR2 SVGAGI come from the germline V gene. The CDR3 length is 13 residues. The DNA for the CDR3 is TGTGCCAGCAGCCAACAGGGAAGGACTGAAGCTTTCTTT. Translated, it gives CASSQQGRTEAFF.

The rearrangement links TRBV29-1 to TRBJ2-3; the match to TRBD1 covers 9 bases. From germline, CDR1 is SQVTM and CDR2 ANQGSEA. J was trimmed by 7 bases and V by 2 bases; bases with no gene match: 4. The CDR3 runs 13 residues. The chain's CDR3 is CSVEKDRGYTQYF. CDR3 in DNA: TGCAGCGTTGAAAAGGACAGGGGTTATACGCAGTATTTT.

The V gene is TRBV15, the J gene TRBJ2-1; 11 nucleotides line up with TRBD2. Germline values: CDR1 LNHNV, CDR2 YYDKDF (reference sequence). Trimming at V came to 5 bases and at J to 8 bases, leaving 5 bases not matched to a gene. CDR3 size: 14 residues. The CDR3 sequence: CATSGASGRYEQFF. DNA for the CDR3: TGTGCCACCAGCGGGGCTAGCGGGAGGTATGAGCAGTTCTTC. Looking up the rest from reference TRBV15 and TRBJ2-1 gives the full variable domain: DAMVIQNPRYQVTQFGKPVTLSCSQTLNHNVMYWYQQKSSQAPKLLFHYYDKDFNNEADTPDNFQSRRPNTSFCFLDIRSPGLGDTAMYLCATSGASGRYEQFFGPGTRLTVL.

V is TRBV29-1 and J is TRBJ2-1; no definite D call. Germline V gene data show CDR1 as SQVTM and CDR2 as ANQGSEA. The CDR3 sequence is 13 residues long. V dropped 6 bases and J dropped 5 bases, with 14 bases sitting between them. DNA of the CDR3: TGCAGCGTCCCTAGGACCCCCCACAATGAGCAGTTCTTC. This translates into CSVPRTPHNEQFF.

V is TRBV6-6 and J is TRBJ2-3, with D possibly TRBD2 on 6 matching bases. Trimming left V 2 bases short and J 0 bases short, with 18 bases between. The CDR3 runs 18 residues. CDR1 is MNHNY, CDR2 SVGAGI, per germline (reference sequence). CDR3 region: CASSYRRGTAASTDTQYF. CDR3 coding DNA: TGTGCCAGCAGTTACCGCCGCGGGACGGCAGCTAGCACAGATACGCAGTATTTT.